These 8 T cell receptor beta chains originate from one sample sequenced in a study of spatial heterogeneity in lung cancer. TCRdb re-called the 5' RACE reads with MiXCR, one entry per CDR3 protein. The data show 43,000 or so distinct CDR3 sequences, roughly 12% seen once. As to time point: blood at routine non-recurrence follow-up after resection. This specimen was PBMCs, taken at follow-up. The receptors come from a male donor with early-stage non-small cell lung cancer.

This chain joins TRBV5-5 and TRBJ1-1; D ambiguous. V lost 0 bases and J lost 5, with 8 bases in between. Germline V gives CDR1 SGHKS, CDR2 YYEKEE (reference sequence). CDR3 length: 13 residues. This CDR3 reads CASSLAEATEAFF. CDR3 nucleotide sequence: TGTGCCAGCAGCTTGGCCGAGGCAACTGAAGCTTTCTTT. Together with reference TRBV5-5 and TRBJ1-1, the CDR3 gives the full variable domain: DAGVTQSPTHLIKTRGQQVTLRCSPISGHKSVSWYQQVLGQGPQFIFQYYEKEERGRGNFPDRFSARQFPNYSSELNVNALLLGDSALYLCASSLAEATEAFFGQGTRLTVV.

The V gene is TRBV6-2 or TRBV6-3, the J gene TRBJ2-3; D might be TRBD1 or TRBD2, each matching 5 bases. V lost 6 bases, J lost 5 bases, and 21 bases lay in between. The germline V gene encodes CDR1 MNHEY and CDR2 SVGEGT. The CDR3 sequence is 16 residues long. CDR3 sequence reads: CASSQSGTRLVDTQYF. DNA of the CDR3: TGTGCCAGCAGCCAATCCGGGACCCGGCTGGTAGATACGCAGTATTTT.

The chain recombines TRBV27 with TRBJ2-1; 12 bases fit TRBD2. The V gene's germline CDR1 is MNHEY and CDR2 SMNVEV (reference sequence). The V and J ends lost 6 bases and 9 bases, in that order; junction bases with no gene match: 6. This CDR3 has 14 residues. CDR3 DNA sequence: TGTGCCAGCAGGGCTAGCGGGAGGGCCAGTGAGCAGTTCTTC. This sequence encodes CASRASGRASEQFF.

This chain joins TRBV28 and TRBJ1-1; D is uncertain. The CDR3 sequence is 12 residues long. Germline V lookup: CDR1 MDHEN, CDR2 SYDVKM. V lost 1 base and J lost 7, with 7 bases in between. The CDR3 DNA sequence: TGTGCCAGCAGTTTATTGATAGATGAAGCTTTCTTT. Residues: CASSLLIDEAFF.

This clonotype was recorded many times. V usage is TRBV29-1 and J usage is TRBJ2-5; D is perhaps TRBD1 (6 bases). The CDR3 length is 17 residues. Germline V lookup: CDR1 SQVTM, CDR2 ANQGSEA. V was clipped by 4 bases and J by 1 base, with 22 bases between them. The CDR3 coding sequence is TGCAGCGTTGCCCCACTCCGGATGGGGGCCACCCAAGAGACCCAGTACTTC. It codes for CSVAPLRMGATQETQYF.

This clonotype was found many times. The CDR3 DNA follows: TGTGCCAGCAGCCCCCTGGCTCACCAAGAGACCCAGTACTTC. Its protein is CASSPLAHQETQYF. This sequence joins TRBV11-2 and TRBJ2-5; no definite D call. The CDR3 covers 14 residues. Looked up from germline, CDR1 is SGHAT and CDR2 is FQNNGV. Trimming shortened V by 5 bases and J by 0 bases, and 10 bases separated the two germline ends.

In its sample, this clonotype was seen many times. The chain recombines TRBV7-9 with TRBJ2-1; TRBD2 matches 8 bases. Looked up from germline, CDR1 is SEHNR and CDR2 is FQNEAQ (reference sequence). The CDR3 has 15 amino acids. V dropped 2 bases and J dropped 1; count of bases not matched to a gene: 1. DNA for the CDR3: TGTGCCAGCAGCTTAAAGCGGGAGTCCTACAATGAGCAGTTCTTC. It codes for CASSLKRESYNEQFF.

The genes are TRBV30 and TRBJ2-1; 8 bases fit TRBD1. The CDR3 has 12 residues. The germline V gene encodes CDR1 GTSNPN and CDR2 SVGIG (reference sequence). J gave up 6 bases and V 5 bases, and 3 bases lay outside the gene matches. Here the CDR3 reads CAWGDRGNEQFF. DNA of the CDR3: TGTGCCTGGGGAGACAGGGGCAATGAGCAGTTCTTC.